The 16 T cell receptor beta chains below were found in one sample sequenced in a study of shared clonotypes between healthy human individuals. Some clones are missing from TCRdb's copy, which holds only in-frame ones; the method was immunoSEQ multiplex PCR. Among roughly 640,000 clones listed, less than 85% were seen once. What was sequenced was memory CD4+ T cells sorted from blood. Documented subset: CD45RA-negative fraction. The receptor source for this set is a woman in her thirties in good health.

This clone was counted only a few times. The chain joins TRBV7-2 to TRBJ1-1; D may be TRBD1 (6 bases). Germline loops: CDR1 SGHTA, CDR2 FQGNSA. The CDR3 covers 16 residues. V lost 5 bases, J lost 2 bases, and 18 bases lay in between. CDR3 in DNA: TGTGCCAGCAGCCCACAGGGAAACGTGGGTAACACTGAAGCTTTCTTT. This translates into CASSPQGNVGNTEAFF.

The J gene is TRBJ2-1, the V gene TRBV29-1; 9 bases match TRBD2. The length of the CDR3 is 14 residues. The germline V gene has CDR1 SQVTM and CDR2 ANQGSEA. The junction had 7 bases not matched to a gene; V was cut back by 5 bases and J by 5 bases. The CDR3 DNA follows: TGCAGCGTTTTGGCGGGAGGGCCCAACAATGAGCAGTTCTTC. Protein product: CSVLAGGPNNEQFF.

The chain joins TRBV6-4 to TRBJ2-1; the D gene is possibly TRBD2 (6 bases). Trimming removed 7 bases at V and 9 bases at J, with 19 bases between. There are 14 residues in the CDR3. CDR1 MRHNA and CDR2 SNTAGT come from the germline V gene. CDR3 residues: CASTPRGGSGEQFF. The CDR3 coding sequence is TGTGCCAGCACCCCGCGGGGAGGATCGGGTGAGCAGTTCTTC.

The chain couples TRBV6-5 to TRBJ1-5; D possibly corresponds to TRBD1 (5 bases). Deletions cut 5 bases from V and 4 bases from J, with 12 bases between. The CDR3 covers 14 residues. Per germline, CDR1 MNHEY and CDR2 SVGAGI. Written as DNA, the CDR3 is TGTGCCAGCAGTGACAGCCGGGGGAATCAGCCCCAGCATTTT. It translates to CASSDSRGNQPQHF.

A single count supports this clone. This chain connects TRBV5-1 to TRBJ2-1; 10 bases agree with TRBD2. After removal of 0 bases from V and 7 bases from J, the junction contained 4 bases not matched to a gene. This CDR3 has 15 residues. The germline CDR1 and CDR2 sequences are SGHRS and YFSETQ. The CDR3 loop reads CASSLVSGGINEQFF. CDR3 DNA: TGCGCCAGCAGCTTGGTTAGCGGGGGGATTAATGAGCAGTTCTTC.

The J gene is TRBJ2-1, the V gene TRBV5-6, with TRBD2 matching over 9 bases. This CDR3 comprises 15 residues. Trimming cost V 6 bases and J 4 bases; bases outside gene matches: 8. The germline gives CDR1 SGHDT, CDR2 YYEEEE. The CDR3 DNA follows: TGTGCCAGCACATTGGGACTAGCACCTTACAATGAGCAGTTCTTC. This encodes CASTLGLAPYNEQFF.

This chain connects TRBV7-2 to TRBJ2-1, with 8 bases identical to TRBD2. V lost 9 bases and J lost 3; bases outside the gene matches: 10. The V gene's germline CDR1 is SGHTA and CDR2 FQGNSA. This CDR3 region has 15 residues. CDR3 DNA: TGTGCCAGTCGCTTAGTCGGGACTAGCTACAATGAGCAGTTCTTC. This encodes CASRLVGTSYNEQFF.

The J gene is TRBJ2-2, the V gene TRBV27, with D uncertain. There are 11 residues in the CDR3. Germline CDR1 MNHEY, CDR2 SMNVEV (reference sequence). V gave up 4 bases and J gave up 7 bases, with 4 bases separating them. The CDR3 DNA reads TGTGCCAGCAGTTCCCACGGGGAGCTGTTTTTT. Translating gives CASSSHGELFF.

This clone appeared a few times. The chain is built from TRBV7-9 and TRBJ1-2; D is perhaps TRBD1 (6 bases). Germline CDR1 is SEHNR and CDR2 is FQNEAQ (reference sequence). The germline V and J ends were trimmed by 5 bases and 7 bases, with 20 bases remaining between them. The CDR3 totals 15 residues. The chain's CDR3 is CASSRNPDGTTGYTF. The CDR3 region has the DNA TGTGCCAGCAGCCGTAACCCCGACGGGACAACTGGCTACACCTTC.

The CDR3, as DNA: TGTGCCTTCGGCCCCGGGACAGGGTACACCGGGGAGCTGTTTTTT. It encodes CAFGPGTGYTGELFF. The chain carries TRBV6-4 and TRBJ2-2, with 9 bases fitting TRBD1. The trim removed 11 bases at V and 3 bases at J, leaving 10 bases unmatched. Germline CDR1 and CDR2: MRHNA and SNTAGT. The CDR3 runs 15 residues.

Of note for this clone: This specimen includes other DNA sequences encoding the same CDR3. The V and J genes are TRBV30 and TRBJ2-3, with no clear D. Trimming removed 5 bases at V and 4 bases at J, with 7 bases between. Germline CDR1 GTSNPN, CDR2 SVGIG (reference sequence). The CDR3 covers 11 residues. The CDR3 coding sequence is TGTGCCTGGTCCGTATCAGATACGCAGTATTTT. Translating it yields CAWSVSDTQYF.

The chain has TRBV6-5 and TRBJ2-5, with unresolved D. Trimming shortened V by 11 bases and J by 4 bases, and 8 bases separated the two germline ends. The CDR3 length is 10 residues. Germline V gene lookup returns CDR1 MNHEY and CDR2 SVGAGI. For the CDR3, the DNA is TGTGCCGGCACGGGAGAGACCCAGTACTTC. This codes for CAGTGETQYF.

The chain joins TRBV5-8 to TRBJ2-5; 13 bases are shared with TRBD2. The CDR3 spans 16 residues. Germline V gene sequence: CDR1 SGHTS, CDR2 YDEGEE. With V trimmed by 4 bases and J by 4 bases, 7 bases remained unmatched. Here the CDR3 reads CASSPWTSGSRETQYF. In DNA form, the CDR3 reads TGTGCCAGCAGCCCTTGGACTAGCGGGAGTCGAGAGACCCAGTACTTC.

A few counts support this clone. The V and J genes are TRBV5-1 and TRBJ1-1, with 9 bases that match TRBD1. J gave up 6 bases and V 3 bases, and 3 bases lay outside the gene matches. The germline CDR1 and CDR2 sequences are SGHRS and YFSETQ. The CDR3 consists of 13 residues. CDR3 sequence: CASSWTGESEAFF. The CDR3, as DNA: TGCGCCAGCAGCTGGACAGGGGAATCTGAAGCTTTCTTT.

This clone was found once. The gene calls are TRBV2 and TRBJ2-2; D is ambiguous. Trimming took 4 bases from V and 4 from J, leaving 10 bases between them. The CDR3 is made up of 14 amino acids. Per germline, CDR1 SNHLY and CDR2 FYNNEI. CDR3 sequence (DNA): TGTGCCAGCAGTGCTTCCCCTACCACCGGGGAGCTGTTTTTT. Translated: CASSASPTTGELFF.

This chain uses TRBV2 with TRBJ1-5, with D possibly TRBD1 on 6 matching bases. CDR1 SNHLY and CDR2 FYNNEI come from the germline V gene. The CDR3 totals 14 residues. Trimming removed 10 bases at V and 4 bases at J, with 17 bases between. CDR3 protein: CAKGGGAWNQPQHF. CDR3 nucleotide sequence: TGTGCCAAGGGAGGGGGAGCTTGGAATCAGCCCCAGCATTTT.